The subject of this entry is one TCR beta chain. Its specificity is unknown. V lost 4 bases, J lost 5 bases, and 24 bases lay in between. Germline CDR1 and CDR2: MNHEY and SVGEGT. CDR3 size: 19 residues. The data were taken from a study of T cell responses to AZD1222 COVID-19 vaccine. Assay: immunoSEQ multiplex PCR; the TCRdb copy retains only in-frame clones and omits some. The sample has about 97,000 clones; over 75% are singletons. Study-level points and caveats: The donor cohort was predominantly white British with a female majority, and clonal diversity may have been underestimated. Baseline serostatus was positive in only a handful of AZD1222 recipients. Rises in breadth and depth of Spike-specific TCRs came after two AZD1222 doses.

The sequences come from peripheral blood, collected 28 days after the second AZD1222 dose. This TCR was sampled from an adult who received the AZD1222 COVID-19 vaccine. V is TRBV6-2 or TRBV6-3 and J is TRBJ1-6; D is undetermined. The CDR3 region has the DNA TGTGCCAGCAGTTGGAGACCCCGATCTACAACGAAGCATAATTCACCCCTCCACTTT. Its protein product is CASSWRPRSTTKHNSPLHF.